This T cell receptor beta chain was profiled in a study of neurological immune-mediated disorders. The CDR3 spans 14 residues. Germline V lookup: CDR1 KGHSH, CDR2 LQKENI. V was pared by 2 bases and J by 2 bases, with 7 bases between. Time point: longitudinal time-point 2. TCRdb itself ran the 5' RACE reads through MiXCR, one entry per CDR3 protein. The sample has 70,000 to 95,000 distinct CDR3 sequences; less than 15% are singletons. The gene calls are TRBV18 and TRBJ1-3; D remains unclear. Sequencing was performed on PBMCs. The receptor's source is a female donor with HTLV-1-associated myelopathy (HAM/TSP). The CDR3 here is CASSPSGAGNTIYF. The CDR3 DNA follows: TGTGCCAGCTCACCATCCGGGGCTGGAAACACCATATATTTT.